This T cell receptor (beta chain) is drawn from a study of T cells in Graves' hyperthyroidism and ophthalmopathy. Study results and limitations: A model using 13 V-J features told ophthalmopathy apart from stable hyperthyroidism.

TCR beta CDR3 regions were amplified from RNA transcripts. The TCR CDR3 first-round RT-PCR relied on the HTBI primer set. TCRdb redid the calling of the multiplex PCR reads with MiXCR, one entry per CDR3 protein. Of approximately 690,000 distinct CDR3 sequences in the sample, about 20% were seen once. Germline-derived CDR1 and CDR2 are SGHTA and FQGNSA. V was pared by 0 bases and J by 1 base, with 7 bases between. The CDR3 runs 14 residues. Comment on this clonotype: Its antigen is unidentified.

This receptor was taken from a man between 25 and 39 years old with Graves' ophthalmopathy. The gene calls are TRBV7-2 and TRBJ2-7; D not resolved. Sequences were obtained from blood. The CDR3 reads CASSLAPGSYEQYF. DNA of the CDR3: TGTGCCAGCAGCTTAGCCCCGGGTTCCTACGAGCAGTACTTC.